Presented here are 29 T cell receptor beta chains from one specimen sequenced in a study of post-analysis software for immune sequencing data. For these receptors, no antigen is known. General observations from the study: Controls showed lower frequencies than patients for roughly 5 TRBV segments, and TRBV5-6, TRBV5-1 and TRBV20-1 were among these.

Carried by the TCR beta cDNA libraries were unique molecular identifiers. TCRdb independently ran MiXCR on the PCR reads; one entry per CDR3 protein. The sample carries roughly 670,000 distinct CDR3 sequences, 55% to 60% recorded once. Material: blood. The receptors were gathered from a girl aged 2 to 10 with multiple sclerosis.

This chain links TRBV12-3 or TRBV12-4 with TRBJ1-2; D perhaps matches TRBD1 (6 bases). The germline V and J ends were trimmed by 4 bases and 4 bases, with 19 bases remaining between them. CDR3 length: 16 amino acids. This CDR3 reads CASSSQRGGLGYGYTF. CDR3 nucleotide sequence: TGTGCCAGCAGTTCCCAACGGGGGGGGCTAGGCTATGGCTACACCTTC.

J is TRBJ2-1 and V is TRBV7-9; the D gene is possibly TRBD2 (5 bases). The CDR3 sequence is 13 residues long. Deletions cut 5 bases from V and 6 bases from J, with 11 bases between. Germline V gives CDR1 SEHNR, CDR2 FQNEAQ (reference sequence). The CDR3 reads CASSPWRVNEQFF. In nucleotides, the CDR3 is TGTGCCAGCAGCCCTTGGCGGGTCAATGAGCAGTTCTTC. Full variable domain (outside the CDR3, taken from reference TRBV7-9 and TRBJ2-1): DTGVSQNPRHKITKRGQNVTFRCDPISEHNRLYWYRQTLGQGPEFLTYFQNEAQLEKSRLLSDRFSAERPKGSFSTLEIQRTEQGDSAMYLCASSPWRVNEQFFGPGTRLTVL.

The chain uses TRBV12-3 or TRBV12-4 and TRBJ2-1; 9 nucleotides line up with TRBD1. V was pared by 1 base and J by 10 bases, with 5 bases of the junction left unmatched. The CDR3 has 14 residues. CDR3 sequence (DNA): TGTGCCAGCAGTTTAGGGACAGGGGATAGGGAGCAGTTCTTC. Translating gives CASSLGTGDREQFF.

The chain combines TRBV5-1 with TRBJ2-1; D call uncertain. V was trimmed by 4 bases and J by 5 bases, leaving 10 bases between them. This CDR3 is 13 amino acids long. Germline lookup yields CDR1 SGHRS and CDR2 YFSETQ. CDR3 in amino acids: CASSNGPNNEQFF. The CDR3 region has the DNA TGCGCCAGCAGCAACGGACCAAACAATGAGCAGTTCTTC.

The table lists this clonotype with a few counts. The V gene is TRBV20-1, the J gene TRBJ2-3; 7 bases agree with TRBD1. The germline V gene has CDR1 DFQATT and CDR2 SNEGSKA (reference sequence). CDR3 length equals 14 residues. Trimming cost V 4 bases and J 8 bases; bases outside gene matches: 12. The CDR3, as DNA: TGCAGTGCTACCTTGGGACAGAGGAAGGCTACGCAGTATTTT. Translation: CSATLGQRKATQYF.

The chain joins TRBV7-2 to TRBJ2-3; D gene uncertain. Trimming shortened V by 5 bases and J by 4 bases, and 10 bases separated the two germline ends. The CDR3 sequence is 13 residues long. Germline CDR1 reads SGHTA; CDR2 reads FQGNSA. The CDR3 region is CASSALLADTQYF. The CDR3, as DNA: TGTGCCAGCAGCGCACTGCTGGCAGATACGCAGTATTTT.

In its sample, this clonotype was seen a few times. The chain recombines TRBV9 with TRBJ2-1; TRBD2 matches at 9 bases. Germline V gene data show CDR1 as SGDLS and CDR2 as YYNGEE. V trimming: 0 bases; J trimming: 7 bases; junction bases outside the gene matches: 8. The CDR3 length is 16 residues. The CDR3 region has the DNA TGTGCCAGCAGCGTAGCCGAACTAGCGGGTAGGAATGAGCAGTTCTTC. Translation: CASSVAELAGRNEQFF.

Details on this clonotype: Its ends do not fully match the called genes, so a read error is possible. This rearrangement joins TRBV5-1 to TRBJ2-3; the match to TRBD2 covers 7 bases. The V gene's germline CDR1 is SGHRS and CDR2 YFSETQ. The CDR3 runs 14 residues. The CDR3 sequence is CAGSLGRAGDTQYF. CDR3 bases: TGCGCCGGCAGCTTAGGGAGGGCCGGAGATACGCAGTATTTT.

V is TRBV7-6 and J is TRBJ1-4; D is ambiguous. Germline CDR1 reads SGHVS; CDR2 reads FNYEAQ. CDR3 length equals 16 residues. Trimming shortened V by 5 bases and J by 4 bases, and 17 bases separated the two germline ends. The CDR3 here is CASSLQLGSFNEKLFF. The DNA of the CDR3 is TGTGCCAGCAGCCTACAACTGGGGTCATTTAATGAAAAACTGTTTTTT. Together with reference TRBV7-6 and TRBJ1-4, the CDR3 gives the full variable domain: GAGVSQSPRYKVTKRGQDVALRCDPISGHVSLYWYRQALGQGPEFLTYFNYEAQQDKSGLPNDRFSAERPEGSISTLTIQRTEQRDSAMYRCASSLQLGSFNEKLFFGSGTQLSVL.

The chain has TRBV7-9 and TRBJ2-3; TRBD1 aligns across 9 bases. The CDR3 consists of 14 residues. V lost 6 bases, J lost 6 bases, and 7 bases stayed unmatched. Germline V gene data show CDR1 as SEHNR and CDR2 as FQNEAQ (reference sequence). The CDR3 DNA reads TGTGCCAGCAGGGCGACAGGGGGAGCTGATACGCAGTATTTT. It is translated as CASRATGGADTQYF.

The genes are TRBV3-1 and TRBJ2-7; D ambiguous. V lost 4 bases, J lost 9 bases, and 16 bases lay in between. Germline V lookup: CDR1 LGHDT, CDR2 YNNKEL (reference sequence). The CDR3 is 13 amino acids. The CDR3 bases are TGTGCCAGCAGCCGAAACGGCCCGGATGGGCAGTACTTC. The encoded protein is CASSRNGPDGQYF.

This clonotype was counted once. V and J are TRBV6-5 and TRBJ2-3; 10 nucleotides agree with TRBD2. With 2 bases clipped from V and 0 bases from J, the junction kept 8 bases outside the gene matches. Germline CDR1 and CDR2: MNHEY and SVGAGI. The CDR3 extends over 18 amino acids. The DNA of the CDR3 is TGTGCCAGCAGTTACGCTCGCGGGACTAGCGCCAGCACAGATACGCAGTATTTT. Translating gives CASSYARGTSASTDTQYF.

This CDR3 reads CASSKTAYPDTQYF. DNA of the CDR3: TGTGCCAGCAGCAAAACAGCATATCCAGATACGCAGTATTTT. The chain employs TRBV7-6 and TRBJ2-3, with D unclear. V was trimmed by 5 bases and J by 4 bases, leaving 13 bases between them. Germline V gene data show CDR1 as SGHVS and CDR2 as FNYEAQ. This CDR3 spans 14 amino acids.

V and J are TRBV29-1 and TRBJ1-2, with unresolved D. Germline CDR1 reads SQVTM; CDR2 reads ANQGSEA. Trimming removed 5 bases at V and 4 bases at J, with 20 bases between. The CDR3 totals 15 residues. CDR3 region: CSVSPGPPPGYGYTF. The CDR3, as DNA: TGCAGCGTTAGTCCCGGACCGCCGCCCGGCTATGGCTACACCTTC.

This clonotype was counted a few times. The V and J genes are TRBV7-2 and TRBJ2-3; D remains ambiguous. Deletions cut 5 bases from V and 2 bases from J, with 11 bases between. The CDR3 extends over 14 amino acids. Germline V CDR1 and CDR2: SGHTA, FQGNSA. The CDR3 protein is CASSPSTSTDTQYF. The CDR3 coding sequence is TGTGCCAGCAGCCCGAGTACATCCACAGATACGCAGTATTTT.

The V gene is TRBV9, the J gene TRBJ1-1; 9 bases agree with TRBD1. The V gene end was trimmed by 1 base and the J gene end by 7 bases; junction bases not matched to a gene: 5. The V gene's germline CDR1 is SGDLS and CDR2 YYNGEE. This CDR3 has 14 residues. The chain's CDR3 is CASSVTGGGSEAFF. The CDR3 DNA follows: TGTGCCAGCAGCGTAACAGGGGGCGGGAGTGAAGCTTTCTTT.

The chain recombines TRBV10-1 with TRBJ2-2, with D unclear. The CDR3 spans 15 residues. Germline assignment: CDR1 WNHNN and CDR2 SYGVQD (reference sequence). The V end was cut by 4 bases, the J end by 7 bases, with 16 bases between. CDR3 sequence (DNA): TGCGCCAGCAGTGGAGGCAGGTTGGATGGCGGGGAGCTGTTTTTT. Translated, it gives CASSGGRLDGGELFF.

This rearrangement joins TRBV2 to TRBJ1-1; D is ambiguous. The CDR3 is 13 residues long. The ends were cut back, 4 bases at V and 3 bases at J, with 9 bases in the middle. Germline V gene data show CDR1 as SNHLY and CDR2 as FYNNEI. The CDR3 nucleotides are TGTGCCAGCAGTGGAGTAGCCTACACTGAAGCTTTCTTT. This codes for CASSGVAYTEAFF.

V is TRBV2 and J is TRBJ1-5; 8 nucleotides line up with TRBD1. Germline CDR1 SNHLY, CDR2 FYNNEI. The CDR3 sequence is 15 residues long. V trimming: 4 bases; J trimming: 1 base; junction bases outside the gene matches: 3. The CDR3 spells CASSGQGRSNQPQHF. In DNA form, the CDR3 reads TGTGCCAGCAGTGGACAGGGGAGGAGCAATCAGCCCCAGCATTTT.

This clonotype was recorded a few times. J is TRBJ2-1 and V is TRBV5-1, with TRBD1 matching over 8 bases. CDR1 SGHRS and CDR2 YFSETQ come from the germline V gene. This CDR3 comprises 14 residues. V lost 1 base and J lost 8; bases outside the gene matches: 5. The CDR3 here is CASSLPDRGDEQFF. In nucleotides, the CDR3 is TGCGCCAGCAGCTTGCCCGACAGGGGCGATGAGCAGTTCTTC.

The chain has TRBV3-1 and TRBJ2-7, with TRBD1 matching 9 bases. The J call is doubtful: the DNA matches TRBJ2-5 better. The V gene's germline CDR1 is LGHDT and CDR2 YNNKEL (reference sequence). This CDR3 has 14 residues. The DNA for the CDR3 is TGTGCCAGCAGCCACGCGGGACAGGGAGAGACCCAGTACTTC. This gives the protein CASSHAGQGETQYF.

This clonotype is a singleton in its sample. The chain recombines TRBV20-1 with TRBJ1-1; maybe TRBD1 (6 bases). Deletions cut 5 bases from V and 4 bases from J, with 20 bases between. This CDR3 is built from 15 residues. CDR1 is DFQATT and CDR2 is SNEGSKA in the germline V gene (reference sequence). The CDR3 region is CSAQPNTGWGTEAFF. CDR3 nucleotides: TGCAGTGCTCAACCAAATACAGGGTGGGGCACTGAAGCTTTCTTT.

The V gene is TRBV7-8, the J gene TRBJ2-5; TRBD2 matches 10 bases. The J call may be in error: the DNA end matches TRBJ2-7 better. In germline, CDR1 is SGHVS, CDR2 FQNEAQ. The CDR3 has 16 residues. The CDR3 coding sequence is TGTGCCAGCAGCTTACTAGCGGGGGACATGGCTAGCGAGCAGTACTTC. Translation gives CASSLLAGDMASEQYF.

This clonotype was found a few times. The chain has TRBV5-1 and TRBJ2-3; 7 bases align to TRBD1. V was clipped by 0 bases and J by 1 base; unmatched bases: 5. This CDR3 spans 16 amino acids. Germline values: CDR1 SGHRS, CDR2 YFSETQ. For the CDR3, the DNA is TGCGCCAGCAGCTTGGTTACAGGGGAGCGCACAGATACGCAGTATTTT. This translates into CASSLVTGERTDTQYF.

The V gene is TRBV12-3 or TRBV12-4, the J gene TRBJ2-7; D tentatively reads TRBD1 or TRBD2 (5 bases each). The CDR3 is 15 residues long. Trimming took 6 bases from V and 2 from J, leaving 17 bases between them. CDR3 sequence: CASRGPGLRTYEQYF. The CDR3 DNA follows: TGTGCCAGCAGGGGACCGGGCCTAAGAACCTACGAGCAGTACTTC.

The chain has TRBV24-1 and TRBJ2-1, with D possibly being TRBD1 (7 bases). The CDR3 extends over 15 amino acids. V was clipped by 4 bases and J by 8 bases, with 17 bases between them. Germline CDR1 and CDR2: KGHDR and SFDVKD. The CDR3 DNA follows: TGTGCCACCAGTGACAGATTCGACAGGGAGGATGAGCAGTTCTTC. It yields the protein CATSDRFDREDEQFF.

In the case of this clonotype: One end of the junction does not line up with germline, which may come from a read error. The CDR3 region is CASAGGSIYNSPLHF. CDR3 bases: TGTGCCAGCGCCGGGGGATCTATCTATAATTCGCCCCTCCACTTT. This chain joins TRBV27 and TRBJ1-6, with D possibly TRBD1 on 5 matching bases. The germline CDR1 and CDR2 sequences are MNHEY and SMNVEV (reference sequence). The length of the CDR3 is 15 residues.

The rearrangement uses TRBV27 and TRBJ1-4, with 8 bases identical to TRBD1. The CDR3 covers 19 residues. Losses at the gene ends were 5 bases for V and 4 bases for J; bases not matched to a gene: 18. Germline V gives CDR1 MNHEY, CDR2 SMNVEV (reference sequence). The CDR3 sequence is CASSPRIHPRGQVNEKLFF. CDR3 sequence (DNA): TGTGCCAGCAGTCCTCGAATTCATCCCAGGGGGCAAGTTAATGAAAAACTGTTTTTT.

The chain links TRBV13 to TRBJ2-4, with D possibly being TRBD1 (5 bases). Gene TRBJ2-7 matches the end of the DNA better, so the J call may be wrong. The CDR3 length is 14 residues. Germline loops: CDR1 PRHDT, CDR2 FYEKMQ (reference sequence). Here the CDR3 reads CASSPRGRAYEQYF. CDR3 DNA: TGTGCCAGCAGCCCAAGGGGTAGAGCCTACGAGCAGTACTTC.